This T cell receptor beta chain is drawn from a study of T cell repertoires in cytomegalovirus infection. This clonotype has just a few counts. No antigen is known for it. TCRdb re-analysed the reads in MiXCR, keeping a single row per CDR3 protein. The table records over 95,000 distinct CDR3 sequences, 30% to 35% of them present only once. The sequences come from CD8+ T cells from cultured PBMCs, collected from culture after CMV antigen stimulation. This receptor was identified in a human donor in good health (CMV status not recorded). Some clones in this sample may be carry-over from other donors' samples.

The CDR3 nucleotides are TGTGCCAGCAGCTTCTACAAGGGGCGCGAGCAGTACTTC. It yields the protein CASSFYKGREQYF. V and J are TRBV11-2 and TRBJ2-7, with D possibly TRBD1 on 5 matching bases. The CDR3 totals 13 residues. Germline CDR1 SGHAT, CDR2 FQNNGV. The V end was cut by 3 bases, the J end by 6 bases, with 12 bases between. Together with reference TRBV11-2 and TRBJ2-7, the CDR3 gives the full variable domain: EAGVAQSPRYKIIEKRQSVAFWCNPISGHATLYWYQQILGQGPKLLIQFQNNGVVDDSQLPKDRFSAERLKGVDSTLKIQPAKLEDSAVYLCASSFYKGREQYFGPGTRLTVT.